In this sample, the clone carrying this T cell receptor (beta chain) turned up many times. Its antigen is currently unknown. Via MiXCR, TCRdb re-called the 5' RACE reads, giving one row per CDR3 protein. The table lists 250,000 to 400,000 distinct CDR3 sequences, 4% to 5.5% of them singletons, with roughly a fifth in the top ten. The data were taken from a study of T cells after yellow fever vaccination. Findings of the study overall: It was a small share of clonotypes that appeared in both CD4 and CD8 compartments.

Sequences were derived from PBMCs, sampled 15 days after the yellow fever booster vaccination. The clonotype comes from a man in his late teens or twenties who received the YFV17D yellow fever vaccine.

CDR3 in DNA: TGTGCCAGCAGCCCGCTGGGAGGCGGCATACAAGAGACCCAGTACTTC. This sequence encodes CASSPLGGGIQETQYF. This chain links TRBV7-9 with TRBJ2-5, with D maybe TRBD2 (6 bases). The V end lost 5 bases, the J end lost 2 bases, and 18 bases lay between the germline ends. Germline lookup yields CDR1 SEHNR and CDR2 FQNEAQ (reference sequence). This CDR3 is built from 16 residues.